This entry is about one T cell receptor (beta chain). The sample comes from a study of blood T cell repertoires in COVID-19. About the study: From the United States, Italy and Spain came samples of acute and convalescent COVID-19. Sources were T cells, B-cell-depleted T cells, or PBMCs; the material itself was cDNA or gDNA.

The CDR3 runs to 14 residues. Per the germline V gene, CDR1 is SGHAT and CDR2 is FQNNGV. Trimming removed 5 bases at V and 5 bases at J, with 10 bases between. In the authors' workflow: Reference gene primer amplification in the assay estimated nucleated cell counts. This table comes from immunoSEQ multiplex PCR, and its TCRdb copy is limited to in-frame clones, with some not included. V and J calls and clone size are those listed in that table; D and trimming were worked out from the DNA. The sample has around 250,000 clones, 80% to 90% seen once. This sequence originates from a man older than 75 with acute or convalescent COVID-19. V is TRBV11-2 and J is TRBJ1-6; no clear D gene. What was sequenced was peripheral blood. CDR3 residues: CASSPTADNSPLHF. The CDR3, as DNA: TGTGCCAGCAGCCCAACAGCGGATAATTCACCCCTCCACTTT. Full variable domain (rest looked up from reference TRBV11-2 and TRBJ1-6): EAGVAQSPRYKIIEKRQSVAFWCNPISGHATLYWYQQILGQGPKLLIQFQNNGVVDDSQLPKDRFSAERLKGVDSTLKIQPAKLEDSAVYLCASSPTADNSPLHFGNGTRLTVT.